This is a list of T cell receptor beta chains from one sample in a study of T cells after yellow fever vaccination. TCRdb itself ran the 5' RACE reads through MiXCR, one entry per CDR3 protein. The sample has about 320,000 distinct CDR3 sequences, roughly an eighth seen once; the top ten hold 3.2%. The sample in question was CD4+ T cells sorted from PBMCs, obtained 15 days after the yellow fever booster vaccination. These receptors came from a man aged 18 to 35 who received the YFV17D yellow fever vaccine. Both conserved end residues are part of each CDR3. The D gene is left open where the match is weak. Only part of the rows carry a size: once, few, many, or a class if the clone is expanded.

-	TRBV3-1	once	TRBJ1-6	CASSPRDGYSPLHF	TGTGCCAGCAGCCCCCGGGACGGGTATTCACCCCTCCACTTT
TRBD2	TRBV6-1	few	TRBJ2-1	CASSKLAGGRDNEQFF	TGTGCCAGCAGTAAACTAGCGGGGGGCCGAGACAATGAGCAGTTCTTC
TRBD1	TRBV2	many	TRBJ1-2	CASSEAPGTGYGYTF	TGTGCCAGCAGTGAAGCTCCCGGGACAGGCTATGGCTACACCTTC
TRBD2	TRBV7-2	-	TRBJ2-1	CASSLYGGAIDEQFF	TGTGCCAGCAGCTTATACGGGGGGGCCATCGATGAGCAGTTCTTC
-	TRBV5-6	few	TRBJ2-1	CASRRQDEQFF	TGTGCCAGCAGGAGACAGGATGAGCAGTTCTTC
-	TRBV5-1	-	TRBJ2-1	CASSLRGRGYNEQFF	TGCGCCAGCAGCTTACGGGGGCGCGGATACAATGAGCAGTTCTTC
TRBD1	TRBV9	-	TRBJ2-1	CASSGQGSTVGNEQFF	TGTGCCAGCAGCGGACAGGGGTCGACCGTCGGGAATGAGCAGTTCTTC
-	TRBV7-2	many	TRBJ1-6	CASSLGTINSPLHF	TGTGCCAGCAGCTTAGGAACAATTAATTCACCCCTCCACTTT
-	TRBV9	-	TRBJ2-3	CASSPEVGVTSTDTQYF	TGTGCCAGCAGCCCAGAGGTAGGGGTAACTAGCACAGATACGCAGTATTTT
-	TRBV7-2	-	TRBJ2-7	CASSLAGSGDEQYF	TGTGCCAGCAGCTTAGCGGGCTCCGGCGACGAGCAGTACTTC
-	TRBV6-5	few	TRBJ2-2	CASKDLAGELFF	TGTGCCAGCAAAGATTTGGCCGGGGAGCTGTTTTTT
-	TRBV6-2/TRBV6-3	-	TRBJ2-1	CASRSQGRDEQFF	TGTGCCAGCAGATCCCAAGGAAGGGATGAGCAGTTCTTC
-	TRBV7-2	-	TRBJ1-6	CASNLEGWNNSPLHF	TGTGCCAGCAACCTCGAGGGCTGGAACAATTCACCCCTCCACTTT
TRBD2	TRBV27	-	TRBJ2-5	CASSLSMASGDQETQYF	TGTGCCAGCAGTTTATCGATGGCTAGCGGGGATCAAGAGACCCAGTACTTC
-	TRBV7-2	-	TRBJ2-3	CASSLDREVSTDTQYF	TGTGCCAGCAGCTTAGACAGGGAGGTGAGCACAGATACGCAGTATTTT
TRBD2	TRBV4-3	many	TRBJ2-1	CASSQEEGLEYNEQFF	TGCGCCAGCAGCCAAGAGGAGGGACTAGAGTACAATGAGCAGTTCTTC